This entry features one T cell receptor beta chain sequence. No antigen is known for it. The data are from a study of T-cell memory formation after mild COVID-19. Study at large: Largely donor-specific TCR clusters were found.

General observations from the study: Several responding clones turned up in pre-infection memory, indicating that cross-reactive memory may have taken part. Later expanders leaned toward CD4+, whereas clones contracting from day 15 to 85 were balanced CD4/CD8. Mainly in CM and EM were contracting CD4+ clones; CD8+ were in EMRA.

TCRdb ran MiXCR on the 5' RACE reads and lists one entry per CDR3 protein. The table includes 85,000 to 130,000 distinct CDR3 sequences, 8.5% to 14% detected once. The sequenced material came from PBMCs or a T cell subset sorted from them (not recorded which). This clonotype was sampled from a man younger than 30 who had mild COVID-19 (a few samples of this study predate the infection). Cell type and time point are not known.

DNA for the CDR3: TGTGCCAGCAGTTACCCCCGGGGGTCGGGGGGTACTGAAGCTTTCTTT. Its translation: CASSYPRGSGGTEAFF. The rearrangement uses TRBV6-5 and TRBJ1-1; TRBD1 might be the D (5 bases). The CDR3 is made up of 16 amino acids. CDR1 and CDR2 from the germline V gene are MNHEY and SVGAGI. Trimming left V 2 bases short and J 5 bases short, with 18 bases between.